These 15 T cell receptor beta chains were all obtained from the same sample, sequenced in a study of blood T cell repertoires in COVID-19 (dated by TCRdb to about 2020). Receptor amplification or capture employed the immunoSEQ multiplex PCR assay. TCRdb mirrors the immuneACCESS table, restricted to in-frame sequences. Some clones are absent from its copies; in checked studies, under half trace to an unresolved V gene, and the reason for the others is unknown. Within this sample are tens of thousands of clones, with approximately 90% of them counted one time only. The ten largest make up roughly 0.73% of the sample. The specimen sequenced was peripheral blood. The receptors shown here come from a woman of 80 years or more with acute or convalescent COVID-19.

The rearrangement joins TRBV5-1 to TRBJ1-1, with 9 nucleotides matching TRBD1. The CDR3 runs to 16 residues. CDR1 is SGHRS and CDR2 is YFSETQ in the germline V gene. J was trimmed by 0 bases and V by 3 bases; bases with no gene match: 6. CDR3 coding DNA: TGCGCCAGCAGCTCACAGGGGGCACCCTTGAACACTGAAGCTTTCTTT. It encodes CASSSQGAPLNTEAFF.

The V gene is TRBV5-5, the J gene TRBJ1-4; D is perhaps TRBD1 (5 bases). CDR1 SGHKS and CDR2 YYEKEE come from the germline V gene (reference sequence). This CDR3 is 16 amino acids long. V dropped 0 bases and J dropped 14 bases, with 23 bases sitting between them. CDR3 DNA: TGTGCCAGCAGCTTGGCCGGTTTGGGGCAGGGTCGCCGGCTGTTTTTT. Translated, it gives CASSLAGLGQGRRLFF.

V is TRBV5-1 and J is TRBJ2-2, with D possibly TRBD1 on 6 matching bases. This CDR3 comprises 14 residues. Germline CDR1 SGHRS, CDR2 YFSETQ. Between the trimmed V and J ends, which lost 5 bases and 5 bases, there was a span of 13 bases. As DNA, the CDR3 is TGCGCCAGCAGTATGCAAGGACAGACCGGGGAGCTGTTTTTT. Translating it yields CASSMQGQTGELFF.

This chain connects TRBV5-4 to TRBJ2-3, with TRBD1 matching over 7 bases. This CDR3 has 17 amino acids. Per the germline V gene, CDR1 is SGHNT and CDR2 is YYREEE (reference sequence). The trim removed 1 base at V and 0 bases at J, leaving 8 bases unmatched. This CDR3 reads CASSLPSGTASTDTQYF. CDR3 coding DNA: TGTGCCAGCAGCTTGCCTTCCGGGACAGCTAGCACAGATACGCAGTATTTT.

The rearrangement uses TRBV24-1 and TRBJ1-4; 10 bases are shared with TRBD1. This CDR3 is 18 amino acids long. Germline trimming cut 3 bases from V and 6 bases from J; bases unmatched to any gene: 12. Germline lookup yields CDR1 KGHDR and CDR2 SFDVKD. The CDR3 region has the DNA TGTGCCACCAGTGATACCGGGACAGGGGATTCTTCGGATGAAAAACTGTTTTTT. It encodes CATSDTGTGDSSDEKLFF.

The chain joins TRBV7-2 to TRBJ1-4; D unclear. V lost 5 bases and J 3 bases, leaving 4 bases between the germline ends. The CDR3 has 12 residues. CDR1 and CDR2 from the germline V gene are SGHTA and FQGNSA. The CDR3 DNA reads as TGTGCCAGCAGCCGGGCTAATGAAAAACTGTTTTTT. Protein: CASSRANEKLFF.

The rearrangement joins TRBV29-1 to TRBJ1-2; 7 nucleotides align to TRBD1. Losses at the gene ends were 2 bases for V and 4 bases for J; bases not matched to a gene: 7. The germline CDR1 and CDR2 sequences are SQVTM and ANQGSEA. The CDR3 spans 14 residues. The CDR3 nucleotides are TGCAGCGTTGAAAATCCGGACAGGCTCTATGGCTACACCTTC. It is translated as CSVENPDRLYGYTF.

The rearrangement links TRBV24-1 to TRBJ2-1; TRBD2 aligns across 9 bases. Germline V gene data show CDR1 as KGHDR and CDR2 as SFDVKD. The V segment lost 2 bases and the J segment 0 bases; nucleotides outside the gene matches: 4. This CDR3 contains 17 residues. The CDR3 sequence is CATSDSGSGSSYNEQFF. For the CDR3, the DNA is TGTGCCACCAGTGATTCTGGTAGCGGGAGCTCCTACAATGAGCAGTTCTTC.

The chain employs TRBV3-1 (or the pseudogene TRBV3-2) and TRBJ2-1, with 15 nucleotides matching TRBD2. The germline V gene has CDR1 LGHDT and CDR2 YNNKEL (reference sequence). Trimming removed 1 base from V and 14 bases from J; junction bases left unmatched: 6. This CDR3 spans 15 amino acids. CDR3 DNA: TGTGCCAGCAGCCAAGGGACTAGCGGGGGGGCCGGGGAGTTCTTC. The encoded protein is CASSQGTSGGAGEFF.

The rearrangement joins TRBV3-1 (or the pseudogene TRBV3-2) to TRBJ1-2, with TRBD1 as a possible D gene (5 bases). The germline V gene has CDR1 LGHDT and CDR2 YNNKEL (reference sequence). Trimming stripped 6 bases from V and 7 bases from J, with 24 bases between. CDR3 size: 16 residues. CDR3 protein: CASRRSLGPSNRGYTF. The CDR3 DNA reads TGTGCCAGCAGACGTAGTTTGGGGCCCTCTAATCGTGGCTACACCTTC.

This chain links TRBV6-5 with TRBJ1-2; D may be TRBD1 (6 bases). Germline CDR1 MNHEY, CDR2 SVGAGI. This CDR3 has 13 residues. V lost 5 bases and J lost 7, with 14 bases in between. This chain's CDR3 is CASSHREGSGYTF. The CDR3 DNA is TGTGCCAGCAGTCACAGGGAAGGAAGTGGCTACACCTTC.

The chain carries TRBV9 and TRBJ2-2; 12 bases match TRBD2. This CDR3 has 16 amino acids. Trimming at V came to 4 bases and at J to 3 bases, leaving 4 bases not matched to a gene. Germline V gene data show CDR1 as SGDLS and CDR2 as YYNGEE. This CDR3 is CASSPLAGGHTGELFF. The CDR3, as DNA: TGTGCCAGCAGCCCCCTAGCGGGGGGGCACACCGGGGAGCTGTTTTTT.

The chain combines TRBV19 with TRBJ1-2; 8 bases match TRBD1. CDR3 length equals 17 residues. Germline V CDR1 and CDR2: LNHDA, SQIVND (reference sequence). Trimming cost V 3 bases and J 0 bases; bases outside gene matches: 9. For the CDR3, the DNA is TGTGCCAGTAGTATGGGGGACAGGCTAAAACCTAACTATGGCTACACCTTC. This codes for CASSMGDRLKPNYGYTF.

The chain recombines TRBV18 with TRBJ2-5; possibly TRBD1 for D (5 bases). The CDR3 is made up of 15 amino acids. CDR1 KGHSH and CDR2 LQKENI come from the germline V gene. The ends were cut back, 2 bases at V and 1 base at J, with 11 bases in the middle. CDR3 bases: TGTGCCAGCTCACCAATAACAGGCACCCAAGAGACCCAGTACTTC. Translated: CASSPITGTQETQYF.

The J gene is TRBJ1-5, the V gene TRBV27; D gene uncertain. The CDR3 length is 13 residues. Trimming removed 2 bases from V and 2 bases from J, with 4 bases in between. Germline CDR1 and CDR2: MNHEY and SMNVEV (reference sequence). The CDR3 DNA reads as TGTGCCAGCAGTTTAACGGGCAATCAGCCCCAGCATTTT. Protein sequence: CASSLTGNQPQHF.